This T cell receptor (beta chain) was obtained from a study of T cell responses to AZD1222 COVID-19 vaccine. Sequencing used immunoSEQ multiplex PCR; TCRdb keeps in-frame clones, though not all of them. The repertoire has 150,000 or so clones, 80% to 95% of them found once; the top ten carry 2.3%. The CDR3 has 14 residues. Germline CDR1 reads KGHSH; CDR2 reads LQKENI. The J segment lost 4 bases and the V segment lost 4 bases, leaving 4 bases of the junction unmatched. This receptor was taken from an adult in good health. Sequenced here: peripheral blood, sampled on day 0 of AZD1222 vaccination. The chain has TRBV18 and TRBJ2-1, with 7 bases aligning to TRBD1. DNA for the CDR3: TGTGCCAGCTCACGGGGGACAGAGTACAATGAGCAGTTCTTC. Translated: CASSRGTEYNEQFF.